This entry is about one TCR beta chain. Antigen: not known. This sample was taken from a study of T cell responses to AZD1222 COVID-19 vaccine. Study outcomes and limitations: Regions left unmutated in variants are reportedly the target of nearly half of spike-specific TCRs. The study identified only six AZD1222 recipients as seropositive at baseline. It should be noted that donors were predominantly white British and more often female, and clonal diversity was possibly underestimated.

The V gene lost 6 bases and the J gene lost 3 bases, with 11 bases spanning the gap. The CDR3 totals 14 residues. Germline loops: CDR1 SNHLY, CDR2 FYNNEI. Sequencing used immunoSEQ multiplex PCR; TCRdb keeps in-frame clones, though not all of them. The repertoire holds roughly 140,000 clones, with around 88% as singletons. The clonotype comes from an adult in good health. The specimen was peripheral blood, collected on day 0 of MenACWY control vaccination. This chain connects TRBV2 to TRBJ2-2; D may correspond to TRBD1 or TRBD2 (5 bases each). This CDR3 reads CASRGVVDTGELFF. As DNA, the CDR3 is TGTGCCAGCAGGGGGGTCGTGGACACCGGGGAGCTGTTTTTT.